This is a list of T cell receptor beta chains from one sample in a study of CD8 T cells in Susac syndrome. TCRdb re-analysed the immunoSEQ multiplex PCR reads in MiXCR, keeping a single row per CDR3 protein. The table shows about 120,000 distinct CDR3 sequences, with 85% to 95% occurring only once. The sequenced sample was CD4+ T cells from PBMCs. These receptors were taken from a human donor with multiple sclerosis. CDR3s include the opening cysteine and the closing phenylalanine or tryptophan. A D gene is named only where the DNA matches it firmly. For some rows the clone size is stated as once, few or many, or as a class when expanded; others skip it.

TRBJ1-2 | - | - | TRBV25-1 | CASSEQGHPLSYGYTF | TGTGCCAGCAGTGAACAAGGACATCCCCTGAGCTATGGCTACACCTTC
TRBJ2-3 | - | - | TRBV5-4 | CASSLSGDTDTQYF | TGTGCCAGCAGCTTGTCAGGGGACACAGATACGCAGTATTTT
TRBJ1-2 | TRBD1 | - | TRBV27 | CASRTGGGGYTF | TGTGCCAGCAGGACAGGGGGCGGAGGCTACACCTTC
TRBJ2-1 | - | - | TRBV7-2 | CASSSALPGHISAYNEQFF | TGTGCCAGCAGCTCGGCCCTTCCGGGACACATTAGCGCCTACAATGAGCAGTTCTTC
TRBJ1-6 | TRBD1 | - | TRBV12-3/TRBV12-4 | CASSGQGTSNSPLHF | TGTGCCAGCAGTGGACAGGGAACCTCTAATTCACCCCTCCACTTT
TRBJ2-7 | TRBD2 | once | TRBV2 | CASSRLAAAYEQYF | TGTGCCAGCAGTCGACTAGCTGCGGCCTACGAGCAGTACTTC
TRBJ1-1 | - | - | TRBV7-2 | CASSFVHVNTEAFF | TGTGCCAGCAGCTTTGTACACGTGAACACTGAAGCTTTCTTT
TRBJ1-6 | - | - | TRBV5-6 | CASSLVGNNSPLHF | TGTGCCAGCAGCTTGGTGGGGAACAATTCACCCCTCCACTTT
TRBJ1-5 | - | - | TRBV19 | CASSISRNSNQPQHF | TGTGCCAGTAGTATTTCCAGGAATAGCAATCAGCCCCAGCATTTT
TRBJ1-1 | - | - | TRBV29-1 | CSVTVTENTEAFF | TGCAGCGTTACAGTAACAGAAAACACTGAAGCTTTCTTT
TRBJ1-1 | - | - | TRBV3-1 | CASSQGRATTEAFF | TGTGCCAGCAGTCAAGGGAGGGCGACCACTGAAGCTTTCTTT
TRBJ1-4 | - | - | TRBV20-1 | CSARGGPNEKLFF | TGCAGTGCTAGGGGAGGCCCTAATGAAAAACTGTTTTTT
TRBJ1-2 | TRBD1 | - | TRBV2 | CASRQGATNLYGYTF | TGTGCCAGCAGACAGGGGGCGACGAACCTCTATGGCTACACCTTC
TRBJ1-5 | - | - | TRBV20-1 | CSARGGRGLPYSNQPQHF | TGCAGTGCTAGAGGGGGCAGGGGCCTCCCGTATAGCAATCAGCCCCAGCATTTT